A selection of T cell receptor beta chains follows, all from one sample in a study of cytomegalovirus exposure and HLA in healthy donors. This table comes from immunoSEQ multiplex PCR, and its TCRdb copy is limited to in-frame clones, with some not included. The table includes around 170,000 clones, 80% detected once. The specimen was PBMCs. These receptor sequences come from a girl under 18 in good health and CMV-seropositive. Both conserved end residues are part of each CDR3. The order of the fields is clone size, J gene, V gene, D gene, CDR3 DNA, CDR3 protein. The D gene is left open where the match is weak. Only part of the rows carry a size: once, few, many, or a class if the clone is expanded.

. TRBJ1-1 TRBV29-1 . TGCAGCGCCGTAAACACTGAAGCTTTCTTT CSAVNTEAFF
. TRBJ2-3 TRBV9 . TGTGCCAGCAGCGTAGGCATAGGCACAGATACGCAGTATTTT CASSVGIGTDTQYF
. TRBJ2-7 TRBV6-1 TRBD2 TGTGCCAGCAGTGAACTGACTAGCGGGATTTACGAGCAGTACTTC CASSELTSGIYEQYF
. TRBJ2-1 TRBV7-9 . TGTGCCAGCAGTTCACATAGGGAGAATGAGCAGTTCTTC CASSSHRENEQFF
once TRBJ1-4 TRBV7-9 . TGTGCCAGCAGCCTCCTTTTCGCAACTAATGAAAAACTGTTTTTT CASSLLFATNEKLFF
once TRBJ1-2 TRBV5-6 . TGTGCCAGCAGCTTGCCAGGGGATAATGGCTACACCTTC CASSLPGDNGYTF
. TRBJ2-5 TRBV2 TRBD2 TGTGCCAGCAATCCGCCTCGGGAGGCACAAGAGACCCAGTACTTC CASNPPREAQETQYF
. TRBJ2-7 TRBV4-3 . TGCGCCAGCAGCCAAGGTCAGTCCAGCGGGCCACCCTACGAGCAGTACTTC CASSQGQSSGPPYEQYF
. TRBJ2-5 TRBV6-5 . TGTGCCAGCAGTTCTTGGAGGGGGGGGGAGACCCAGTACTTC CASSSWRGGETQYF
. TRBJ2-2 TRBV6-4 TRBD2 TGTGCCAGCAGTGACTCGGGGAGGGGTGACACCGGGGAGCTGTTTTTT CASSDSGRGDTGELFF
. TRBJ1-1 TRBV6-5 . TGTGCCAGCACCAGGGCTTTCTTT CASTRAFF
. TRBJ1-1 TRBV6-6 TRBD1 TGTGCCAGCAGTTACGGGACAGGGGTCAGGGGCACTGAAGCTTTCTTT CASSYGTGVRGTEAFF
. TRBJ2-3 TRBV7-2 . TGTGCCAGCAGCTTAGAATATTTCCCGACAGATACGCAGTATTTT CASSLEYFPTDTQYF
. TRBJ2-7 TRBV10-1 . TGCGCGCGTAGGGGGAGGGGGGGTACAGTGGAGCAGTACTTC CARRGRGGTVEQYF
. TRBJ2-3 TRBV7-9 TRBD1 TGTGCCAGCAGCTTCGGACAGGGATCGGATACGCAGTATTTT CASSFGQGSDTQYF
. TRBJ1-5 TRBV19 TRBD1 TGTGCCAGTAGCGACAGGGGGAATCAGCCCCAGCATTTT CASSDRGNQPQHF
. TRBJ2-2 TRBV11-1 TRBD2 TGTGCCAGCAGCCCCTTGGGGGAGGGCCGCACCGGGGAGCTGTTTTTT CASSPLGEGRTGELFF
. TRBJ2-4 TRBV5-1 TRBD1 TGCGCCAGCAGCTTGGGGGTAACGAGACAGGGGACCCACATTCAGTACTTC CASSLGVTRQGTHIQYF
. TRBJ1-1 TRBV5-4 . TGTGCCAGCACTCTCAGGGGCCTGAACACTGAAGCTTTCTTT CASTLRGLNTEAFF
. TRBJ2-1 TRBV19 TRBD1 TGTGCCAGTAGCCAGAGAGGGGACAGGGGCTACAATGAGCAGTTCTTC CASSQRGDRGYNEQFF
. TRBJ2-3 TRBV5-4 . TGTGCCAGCAGCCCTGACAGTTTCACAGATACGCAGTATTTT CASSPDSFTDTQYF
once TRBJ2-7 TRBV14 TRBD2 TGTGCCAGCAGCCCCCGAACCGGGACTAGCGGGTATTACGAGCAGTACTTC CASSPRTGTSGYYEQYF
. TRBJ2-5 TRBV6-1 TRBD1 TGTGCCAGCAGTGGACCGTCGGGACAGCAAGAGACCCAGTACTTC CASSGPSGQQETQYF